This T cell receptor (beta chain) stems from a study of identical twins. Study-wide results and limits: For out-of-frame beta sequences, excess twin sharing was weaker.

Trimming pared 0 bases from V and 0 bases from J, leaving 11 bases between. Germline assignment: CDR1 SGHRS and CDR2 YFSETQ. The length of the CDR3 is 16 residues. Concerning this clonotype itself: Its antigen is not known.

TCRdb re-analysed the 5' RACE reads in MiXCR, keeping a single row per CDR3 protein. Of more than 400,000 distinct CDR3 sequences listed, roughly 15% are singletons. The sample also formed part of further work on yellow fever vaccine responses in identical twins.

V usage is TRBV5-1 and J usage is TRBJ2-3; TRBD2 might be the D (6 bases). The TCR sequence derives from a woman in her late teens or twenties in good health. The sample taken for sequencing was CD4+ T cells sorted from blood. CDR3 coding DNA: TGCGCCAGCAGCTTGGGCCCCGGGGGAAGCACAGATACGCAGTATTTT. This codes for CASSLGPGGSTDTQYF. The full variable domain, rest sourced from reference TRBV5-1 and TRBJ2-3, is KAGVTQTPRYLIKTRGQQVTLSCSPISGHRSVSWYQQTPGQGLQFLFEYFSETQRNKGNFPGRFSGRQFSNSRSEMNVSTLELGDSALYLCASSLGPGGSTDTQYFGPGTRLTVL.